This T cell receptor beta chain was identified in a study of CD8 T cell repertoires and HIV-1 epitope variants. Study information: Separate wells received one of Twenty-five Gag or Nef variant peptides. Tested: three Gag epitope families, Nef HW9 and YT9.

On the immunoSEQ platform, TCR beta CDR3s were sequenced at survey depth. Data came from immunoSEQ multiplex PCR; TCRdb stores just in-frame clones and leaves some out. The table has around 5,900 clones, approximately 70% seen once. The length of the CDR3 is 14 residues. CDR1 and CDR2 from the germline V gene are PRHDT and FYEKMQ (reference sequence). In regard to this clone: What it binds is not known. One end of the junction is discordant with germline, which a read error may explain.

Sequenced sample: cultured CD8+ T cells derived from PBMCs. The J gene is TRBJ1-2, the V gene TRBV13; D unclear. The source is a male donor with HIV. CDR3 sequence: CASSLGLITMARPF. CDR3 nucleotide sequence: TGTGCCAGCAGCTTAGGCCTGATTACTATGGCTAGGCCCTTC.